Following are 5 T cell receptor beta chains from one sample sequenced in a study of cytomegalovirus exposure and HLA in healthy donors. Both 60 Vbeta primers and 13 Jbeta primers went into the PCR. Libraries were prepared by immunoSEQ multiplex PCR; TCRdb keeps only in-frame clonotypes and omits some of them. This table holds fewer than 100,000 clones, under 75% found once. Sequenced sample: PBMCs. The receptors were sampled from a female donor in good health and CMV-seronegative.

This sequence joins TRBV6-1 and TRBJ1-5; D gene unclear. V was pared by 7 bases and J by 1 base, with 5 bases between. This CDR3 comprises 12 residues. Germline CDR1 is MNHNS and CDR2 is SASEGT. The CDR3 nucleotides read TGTGCCAGCACCCAAAGCAATCAGCCCCAGCATTTT. Translation gives CASTQSNQPQHF.

For the CDR3, the DNA is TGTGCCAGCAGTGAATATACCGGACAGAACTATGGCTACACCTTC. Its translation: CASSEYTGQNYGYTF. The genes are TRBV25-1 and TRBJ1-2, with D possibly TRBD1 on 6 matching bases. Between the trimmed V and J ends, which lost 0 bases and 2 bases, there was a span of 10 bases. This CDR3 comprises 15 residues. Germline CDR1 MGHDK, CDR2 SYGVNS.

J is TRBJ1-5 and V is TRBV12-5; 7 nucleotides match TRBD1. This CDR3 comprises 17 residues. Germline V gene sequence: CDR1 LGHNT, CDR2 FRNRAP. The junction had 12 bases not matched to a gene; V was cut back by 4 bases and J by 3 bases. The DNA of the CDR3 is TGTGCTAGTGGTTGGGCCGCACAGGGGTCTTCCAATCAGCCCCAGCATTTT. It codes for CASGWAAQGSSNQPQHF. The whole variable domain, remainder taken from reference TRBV12-5 and TRBJ1-5, is DARVTQTPRHKVTEMGQEVTMRCQPILGHNTVFWYRQTMMQGLELLAYFRNRAPLDDSGMPKDRFSAEMPDATLATLKIQPSEPRDSAVYFCASGWAAQGSSNQPQHFGDGTRLSIL.

V and J are TRBV5-1 and TRBJ1-2, with D unclear. The germline V and J ends were trimmed by 3 bases and 3 bases, with 12 bases remaining between them. CDR1 and CDR2 from the germline V gene are SGHRS and YFSETQ. CDR3 length equals 14 residues. The CDR3 nucleotides are TGCGCCAGCAGCTCGGGAGTACAAGACTATGGCTACACCTTC. It yields the protein CASSSGVQDYGYTF.

This sequence joins TRBV7-6 and TRBJ1-4; 7 bases agree with TRBD1. CDR3 size: 15 residues. The V gene's germline CDR1 is SGHVS and CDR2 FNYEAQ. Germline trimming cut 3 bases from V and 6 bases from J; bases unmatched to any gene: 7. CDR3 DNA sequence: TGTGCCAGCAGCTTTACAGGGGTTGGGGATGAAAAACTGTTTTTT. Protein product: CASSFTGVGDEKLFF.